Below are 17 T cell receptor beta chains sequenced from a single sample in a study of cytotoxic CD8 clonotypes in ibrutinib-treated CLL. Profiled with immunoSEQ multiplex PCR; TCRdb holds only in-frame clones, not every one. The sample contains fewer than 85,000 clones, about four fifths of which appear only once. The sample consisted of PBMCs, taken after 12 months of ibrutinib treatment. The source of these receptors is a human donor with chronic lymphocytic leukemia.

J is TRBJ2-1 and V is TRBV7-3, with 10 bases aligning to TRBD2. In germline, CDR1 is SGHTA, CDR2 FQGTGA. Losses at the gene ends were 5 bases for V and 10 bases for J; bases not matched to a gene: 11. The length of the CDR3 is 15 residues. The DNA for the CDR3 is TGTGCCAGCAGCCCCCAGAGCGGGAGGGCCGAAGAGCAGTTCTTC. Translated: CASSPQSGRAEEQFF.

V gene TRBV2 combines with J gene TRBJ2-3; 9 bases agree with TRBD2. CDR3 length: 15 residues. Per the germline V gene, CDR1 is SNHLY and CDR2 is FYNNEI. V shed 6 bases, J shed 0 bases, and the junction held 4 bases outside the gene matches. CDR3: CASRSGLASTDTQYF. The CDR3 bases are TGTGCCAGCAGATCCGGACTAGCGAGCACAGATACGCAGTATTTT.

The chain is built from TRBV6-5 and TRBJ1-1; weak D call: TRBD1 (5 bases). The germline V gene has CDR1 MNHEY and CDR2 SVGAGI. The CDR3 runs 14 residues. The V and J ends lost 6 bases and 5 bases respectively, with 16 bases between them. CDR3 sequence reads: CASSLRPGGTEAFF. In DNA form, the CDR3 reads TGTGCCAGCAGCCTAAGGCCGGGGGGGACTGAAGCTTTCTTT.

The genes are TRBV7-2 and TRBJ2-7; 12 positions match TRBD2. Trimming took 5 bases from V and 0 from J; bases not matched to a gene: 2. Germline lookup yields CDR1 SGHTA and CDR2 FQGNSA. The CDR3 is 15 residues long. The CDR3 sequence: CASSQGLAGSYEQYF. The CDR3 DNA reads TGTGCCAGCAGCCAGGGACTAGCGGGCTCCTACGAGCAGTACTTC.

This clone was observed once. The CDR3 loop is CASSPGTDFAGELFF. The CDR3 nucleotides read TGTGCCAGCAGCCCGGGGACAGATTTCGCCGGGGAGCTGTTTTTT. The rearrangement joins TRBV7-6 to TRBJ2-2, with 7 bases that match TRBD1. Germline V CDR1 and CDR2: SGHVS, FNYEAQ. The length of the CDR3 is 15 residues. J gave up 6 bases and V 5 bases, and 9 bases lay outside the gene matches. Full variable domain (missing parts from reference TRBV7-6 and TRBJ2-2): GAGVSQSPRYKVTKRGQDVALRCDPISGHVSLYWYRQALGQGPEFLTYFNYEAQQDKSGLPNDRFSAERPEGSISTLTIQRTEQRDSAMYRCASSPGTDFAGELFFGEGSRLTVL.

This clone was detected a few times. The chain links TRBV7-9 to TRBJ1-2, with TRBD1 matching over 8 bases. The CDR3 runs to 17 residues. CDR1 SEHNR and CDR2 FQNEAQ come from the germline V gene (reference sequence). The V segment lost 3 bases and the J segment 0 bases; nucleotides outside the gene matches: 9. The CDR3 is CASSLGAGTGSNYGYTF. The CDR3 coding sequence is TGTGCCAGCAGCTTGGGGGCCGGGACAGGCTCTAACTATGGCTACACCTTC. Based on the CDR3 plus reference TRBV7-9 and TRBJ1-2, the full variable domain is DTGVSQNPRHKITKRGQNVTFRCDPISEHNRLYWYRQTLGQGPEFLTYFQNEAQLEKSRLLSDRFSAERPKGSFSTLEIQRTEQGDSAMYLCASSLGAGTGSNYGYTFGSGTRLTVV.

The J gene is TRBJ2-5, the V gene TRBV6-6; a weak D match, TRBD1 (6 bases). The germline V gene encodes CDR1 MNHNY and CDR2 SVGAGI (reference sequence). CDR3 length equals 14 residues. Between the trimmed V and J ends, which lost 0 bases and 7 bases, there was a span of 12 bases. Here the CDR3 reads CASSYSGAPGTQYF. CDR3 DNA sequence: TGTGCCAGCAGTTACTCGGGGGCCCCCGGGACCCAGTACTTC.

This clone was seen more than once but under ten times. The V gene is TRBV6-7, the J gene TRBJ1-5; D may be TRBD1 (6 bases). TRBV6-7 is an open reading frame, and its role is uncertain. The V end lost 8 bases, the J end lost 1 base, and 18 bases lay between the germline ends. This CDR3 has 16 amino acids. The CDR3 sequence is CASPPTGSPSNQPQHF. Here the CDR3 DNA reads TGTGCCAGCCCGCCCACAGGGTCTCCGAGCAATCAGCCCCAGCATTTT.

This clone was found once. The CDR3 region is CASSQDGMGNEQYF. In DNA, the CDR3 is TGCGCCAGCAGCCAAGATGGCATGGGCAACGAGCAGTACTTC. The chain employs TRBV4-3 and TRBJ2-7; no clear D. Germline V lookup: CDR1 LGHNA, CDR2 YSLEER. V was clipped by 0 bases and J by 5 bases, with 11 bases between them. The CDR3 sequence is 14 residues long.

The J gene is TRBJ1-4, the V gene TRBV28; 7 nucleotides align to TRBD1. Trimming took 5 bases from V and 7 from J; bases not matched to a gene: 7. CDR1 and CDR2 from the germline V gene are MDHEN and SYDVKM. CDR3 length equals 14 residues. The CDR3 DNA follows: TGTGCCAGCAGTAGCCGGGACAGTCGTGAAAAACTGTTTTTT. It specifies CASSSRDSREKLFF. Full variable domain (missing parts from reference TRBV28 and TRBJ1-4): DVKVTQSSRYLVKRTGEKVFLECVQDMDHENMFWYRQDPGLGLRLIYFSYDVKMKEKGDIPEGYSVSREKKERFSLILESASTNQTSMYLCASSSRDSREKLFFGSGTQLSVL.

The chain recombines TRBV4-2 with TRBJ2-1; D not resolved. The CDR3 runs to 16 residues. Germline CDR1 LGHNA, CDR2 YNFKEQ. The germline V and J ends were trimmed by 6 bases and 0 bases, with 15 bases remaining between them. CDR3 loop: CASSLNLRSSYNEQFF. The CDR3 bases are TGTGCCAGCAGTCTCAACCTACGGAGCTCCTACAATGAGCAGTTCTTC.

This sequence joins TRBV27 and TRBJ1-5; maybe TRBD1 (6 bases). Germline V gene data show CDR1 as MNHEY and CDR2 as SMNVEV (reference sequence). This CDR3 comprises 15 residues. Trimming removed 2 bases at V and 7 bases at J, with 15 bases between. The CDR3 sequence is CASSLAGEGGQPQHF. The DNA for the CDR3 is TGTGCCAGCAGTTTAGCGGGGGAAGGGGGGCAGCCCCAGCATTTT.

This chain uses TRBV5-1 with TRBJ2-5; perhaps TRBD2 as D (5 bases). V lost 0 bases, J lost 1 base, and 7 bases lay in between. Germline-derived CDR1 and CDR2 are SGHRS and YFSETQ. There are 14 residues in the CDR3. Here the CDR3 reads CASSLAGFQETQYF. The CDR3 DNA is TGCGCCAGCAGCTTGGCGGGATTCCAAGAGACCCAGTACTTC.

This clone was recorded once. The CDR3 loop is CASSTTGTGVIGELFF. Here the CDR3 DNA reads TGTGCCAGCAGCACTACCGGGACAGGGGTTATCGGGGAGCTGTTTTTT. The chain has TRBV9 and TRBJ2-2; 10 bases are a match to TRBD1. The CDR3 is 16 amino acids. The J segment lost 7 bases and the V segment lost 4 bases, leaving 10 bases of the junction unmatched. CDR1 SGDLS and CDR2 YYNGEE come from the germline V gene. Filled out from reference TRBV9 and TRBJ2-2, the complete variable domain reads DSGVTQTPKHLITATGQRVTLRCSPRSGDLSVYWYQQSLDQGLQFLIQYYNGEERAKGNILERFSAQQFPDLHSELNLSSLELGDSALYFCASSTTGTGVIGELFFGEGSRLTVL.

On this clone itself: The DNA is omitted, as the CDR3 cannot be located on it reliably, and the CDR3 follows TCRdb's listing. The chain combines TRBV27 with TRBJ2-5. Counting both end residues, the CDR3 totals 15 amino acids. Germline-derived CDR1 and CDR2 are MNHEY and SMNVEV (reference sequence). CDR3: CASSFGPGAQETQYF.

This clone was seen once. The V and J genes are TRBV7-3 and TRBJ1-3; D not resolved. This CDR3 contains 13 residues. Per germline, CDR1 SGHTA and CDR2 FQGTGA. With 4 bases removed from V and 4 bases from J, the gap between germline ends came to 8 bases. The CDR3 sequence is CASSSTHGNTIYF. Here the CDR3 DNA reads TGTGCCAGCAGCTCAACCCACGGAAACACCATATATTTT.

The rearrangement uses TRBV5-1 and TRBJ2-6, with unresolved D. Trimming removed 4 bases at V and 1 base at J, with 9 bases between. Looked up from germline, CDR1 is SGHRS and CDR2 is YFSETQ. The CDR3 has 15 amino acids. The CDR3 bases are TGCGCCAGCAGCCAGGAGTTTTCTGGGGCCAACGTCCTGACTTTC. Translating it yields CASSQEFSGANVLTF.